These T cell receptor beta chains were read from a single sample in a study of Ad26.COV2.S vaccination and SARS-CoV-2 variants. Method: immunoSEQ multiplex PCR; TCRdb's copy keeps in-frame clones and lacks some. The sample comprises about 350,000 clones, around 83% of which are singletons, and around 3.3% rests with the top ten. The source material was peripheral blood, sampled in a trial of Ad26.COV2.S vaccine versus placebo. Source of these receptors: a person between 18 and 59 years old who received the Ad26.COV2.S COVID-19 vaccine or a placebo. CDR3s leave out the opening cysteine and the closing phenylalanine or tryptophan. Fields, in order: V gene, D gene, CDR3 protein. The D gene is left open where the match is weak.

>TRBV6-2/TRBV6-3|.
ASSYYGGAEAF
>TRBV10-1|.
ASSSGRYSGNTIY
>TRBV10-3|.
AIRAGNTEAF
>TRBV6-1|TRBD2
ASSDSLAGSTDTQY
>TRBV18|.
ASSPRSPGTSYEQY
>TRBV6-6|TRBD1
ASSYLDRVADTQY
>TRBV6-5|.
ASSYSGGRLDSPLH
>TRBV4-3|.
ASSQDPLGPAGTDTQY
>TRBV29-1|.
SVVWWNTEAF
>TRBV18|.
ASSPSGEGYT
>TRBV10-3|TRBD2
AISRLAGGQQTQY
>TRBV9|TRBD1
ASSVGQGDYGYT
>TRBV6-1|.
ASSEQAGTQETQY
>TRBV5-1|TRBD2
ASIGSSGGADTQY
>TRBV13|TRBD2
ASAGGRRYNEQF
>TRBV30|.
AWSPGRIRNTEAF
>TRBV6-5|.
ASSYSMARNNQPQH
>TRBV5-4|TRBD1
ASSPDRGWETQY
>TRBV5-6|.
ASSLFVGYTEAF
>TRBV19|.
ASSIVYSSGNTIY
>TRBV28|.
ASSRDTPSTEAF
>TRBV9|TRBD2
ASSVDSGLAGATTDTQY
>TRBV15|TRBD1
ATSRVTGARNSPLH
>TRBV15|.
ATSRAGTFLNTEAF
>TRBV7-2|TRBD1
ASSLMGQGRQPQH
>TRBV30|.
AWSNRVGNTQY
>TRBV7-2|.
ASSLGYNEQF
>TRBV6-5|TRBD1
ASRKGQGTYNEQF
>TRBV5-8|.
ASSLGGLQNYNEQF
>TRBV7-2|.
ASTLLAGTYSEQF
>TRBV6-2/TRBV6-3|.
ASSYSSSNYGYT
>TRBV29-1|.
SARGLPGHTDTQY
>TRBV28|TRBD2
ASSQLAGEQF